Listed below are T cell receptor beta chains from one sample, sequenced in a study of identical twins. TCRdb recomputed calls from the 5' RACE reads with MiXCR, one row per CDR3 protein. The sample carries 350,000 or so distinct CDR3 sequences, 9% to 15% recorded once. The sample was also reused in another study, on yellow fever vaccine responses in identical twins.

Sequencing used CD8+ T cells sorted from blood. The receptor source for this set is a woman younger than 35 in good health. Both conserved end residues are part of each CDR3. The D gene is left open where the match is weak. For some rows the clone size is stated as once, few or many, or as a class when expanded; others skip it.

CDR3: CASRAGLADEPDTQYF
DNA: TGTGCCAGCAGGGCGGGACTAGCGGATGAACCAGATACGCAGTATTTT
size: few
D: TRBD2
V: TRBV2
J: TRBJ2-3

CDR3: CASRFLEGNNQPQHF
DNA: TGTGCCAGCCGCTTTCTCGAAGGGAATAATCAGCCCCAGCATTTT
size: few
D: NA
V: TRBV6-5
J: TRBJ1-5

CDR3: CASSHLSGTTEAFF
DNA: TGTGCCAGCAGCCACCTGTCGGGCACCACTGAAGCTTTCTTT
size: NA
D: NA
V: TRBV3-1
J: TRBJ1-1

CDR3: CASMEAGLSDTQYF
DNA: TGTGCCAGTATGGAGGCGGGGTTGTCAGATACGCAGTATTTT
size: NA
D: NA
V: TRBV19
J: TRBJ2-3

CDR3: CASGPVNEQFF
DNA: TGTGCATCCGGTCCGGTCAATGAGCAGTTCTTC
size: many
D: NA
V: TRBV5-6
J: TRBJ2-1

CDR3: CASSEFEGARGYTF
DNA: TGTGCCAGCAGTGAATTTGAGGGGGCGAGAGGCTACACCTTC
size: NA
D: TRBD1
V: TRBV25-1
J: TRBJ1-2

CDR3: CASSSQTGQGGDTQYF
DNA: TGTGCCAGCAGCTCCCAGACTGGACAGGGGGGAGATACGCAGTATTTT
size: NA
D: TRBD1
V: TRBV7-8
J: TRBJ2-3

CDR3: CAIRGLSTDTQYF
DNA: TGTGCCATCCGGGGCCTCAGCACAGATACGCAGTATTTT
size: NA
D: NA
V: TRBV10-3
J: TRBJ2-3

CDR3: CASTALTTPDTQYF
DNA: TGTGCCAGCACCGCCCTTACAACCCCAGATACGCAGTATTTT
size: few
D: NA
V: TRBV7-9
J: TRBJ2-3

CDR3: CASSSDNTDTQYF
DNA: TGTGCCAGCAGTTCGGACAACACAGATACGCAGTATTTT
size: many
D: NA
V: TRBV6-5
J: TRBJ2-3

CDR3: CSVPWGSYNEQFF
DNA: TGCAGCGTTCCTTGGGGGTCCTACAATGAGCAGTTCTTC
size: NA
D: NA
V: TRBV29-1
J: TRBJ2-1

CDR3: CAISVQGWNQPQHF
DNA: TGTGCCATCAGTGTACAGGGTTGGAATCAGCCCCAGCATTTT
size: NA
D: NA
V: TRBV10-3
J: TRBJ1-5

CDR3: CASSLVWASGSTDTQYF
DNA: TGTGCCAGCAGCTTAGTTTGGGCTAGCGGAAGCACAGATACGCAGTATTTT
size: few
D: TRBD2
V: TRBV7-8
J: TRBJ2-3

CDR3: CSASRDRGNQPQHF
DNA: TGCAGTGCTTCACGGGACAGGGGCAATCAGCCCCAGCATTTT
size: NA
D: TRBD1
V: TRBV20-1
J: TRBJ1-5

CDR3: CASSQLAGQGEKLFF
DNA: TGCGCCAGCAGCCAACTTGCGGGTCAGGGTGAAAAACTGTTTTTT
size: many
D: NA
V: TRBV4-1
J: TRBJ1-4

CDR3: CASSTNWGETQYF
DNA: TGTGCCAGCAGTACAAATTGGGGTGAGACCCAGTACTTC
size: once
D: NA
V: TRBV6-5
J: TRBJ2-5

CDR3: CASSQVQGANQETQYF
DNA: TGCGCCAGCAGCCAAGTCCAGGGGGCTAATCAAGAGACCCAGTACTTC
size: few
D: TRBD1
V: TRBV4-1
J: TRBJ2-5

CDR3: CASSPGDRAWNEQFF
DNA: TGTGCCAGCAGCCCCGGGGACAGGGCGTGGAATGAGCAGTTCTTC
size: NA
D: TRBD1
V: TRBV5-4
J: TRBJ2-1

CDR3: CASSQESGGPTNEQFF
DNA: TGTGCCAGCAGCCAAGAATCCGGGGGGCCCACTAATGAGCAGTTCTTC
size: many
D: NA
V: TRBV4-2
J: TRBJ2-1

CDR3: CASSQDRWDLDYEQYF
DNA: TGTGCCAGCAGCCAAGATCGGTGGGACCTAGACTACGAGCAGTACTTC
size: few
D: NA
V: TRBV4-2
J: TRBJ2-7

CDR3: CASPGTDRLNTGELFF
DNA: TGTGCCAGCCCCGGGACAGATAGATTGAACACCGGGGAGCTGTTTTTT
size: few
D: TRBD1
V: TRBV7-9
J: TRBJ2-2

CDR3: CASSRGGTSEQETQYF
DNA: TGTGCCAGCAGCCGAGGAGGGACTAGCGAACAAGAGACCCAGTACTTC
size: many
D: TRBD2
V: TRBV7-9
J: TRBJ2-5

CDR3: CASSFVAPLTEAFF
DNA: TGTGCCAGCAGCTTCGTGGCTCCCCTCACTGAAGCTTTCTTT
size: NA
D: NA
V: TRBV7-9
J: TRBJ1-1

CDR3: CASKEGNYNEQFF
DNA: TGTGCCAGCAAGGAGGGCAACTACAATGAGCAGTTCTTC
size: few
D: NA
V: TRBV27
J: TRBJ2-1

CDR3: CASRPGTGTYEQYF
DNA: TGTGCCAGCAGGCCAGGGACGGGGACCTACGAGCAGTACTTC
size: NA
D: NA
V: TRBV28
J: TRBJ2-7

CDR3: CSAPDRGDTGELFF
DNA: TGCAGTGCTCCCGACAGGGGCGACACCGGGGAGCTGTTTTTT
size: few
D: TRBD1
V: TRBV20-1
J: TRBJ2-2

CDR3: CASFPGLAGERPYNEQFF
DNA: TGCGCCAGCTTCCCGGGACTAGCGGGAGAACGGCCCTACAATGAGCAGTTCTTC
size: NA
D: TRBD2
V: TRBV5-1
J: TRBJ2-1

CDR3: CAISSDPETEAFF
DNA: TGTGCCATTTCCAGCGACCCGGAGACTGAAGCTTTCTTT
size: many
D: NA
V: TRBV10-3
J: TRBJ1-1

CDR3: CASSDERSYEQYF
DNA: TGCGCCAGCAGTGACGAACGCTCCTACGAGCAGTACTTC
size: few
D: NA
V: TRBV5-1
J: TRBJ2-7

CDR3: CASSYGLRTSGKWETQYF
DNA: TGTGCCAGCAGTTATGGACTCCGGACTAGCGGGAAGTGGGAGACCCAGTACTTC
size: NA
D: TRBD2
V: TRBV6-5
J: TRBJ2-5

CDR3: CASSPGQGFYEQYF
DNA: TGCGCCAGCAGTCCGGGACAGGGGTTCTACGAGCAGTACTTC
size: many
D: TRBD1
V: TRBV4-1
J: TRBJ2-7

CDR3: CASCGTGGRTDTQYF
DNA: TGTGCCAGCTGCGGGACAGGGGGACGCACAGATACGCAGTATTTT
size: NA
D: TRBD1
V: TRBV12-3/TRBV12-4
J: TRBJ2-3

CDR3: CASSPPGDPPLHEQFF
DNA: TGCGCCAGCAGCCCCCCGGGGGACCCGCCTTTACATGAGCAGTTCTTC
size: many
D: NA
V: TRBV4-1
J: TRBJ2-1

CDR3: CASSYGGADEQFF
DNA: TGTGCCAGCAGTTACGGGGGGGCGGATGAGCAGTTCTTC
size: NA
D: NA
V: TRBV6-2/TRBV6-3
J: TRBJ2-1

CDR3: CASSSTSGSTSKNIQYF
DNA: TGTGCCAGCAGTTCGACTAGCGGGAGTACCTCCAAAAACATTCAGTACTTC
size: few
D: TRBD2
V: TRBV7-9
J: TRBJ2-4

CDR3: CASSSLGGADTGELFF
DNA: TGTGCCAGCAGCTCCCTCGGGGGGGCAGACACCGGGGAGCTGTTTTTT
size: NA
D: TRBD2
V: TRBV7-9
J: TRBJ2-2

CDR3: CASSFGGMNTEAFF
DNA: TGTGCCAGCAGCTTCGGAGGGATGAACACTGAAGCTTTCTTT
size: many
D: NA
V: TRBV7-2
J: TRBJ1-1

CDR3: CSASRLAGGDDTDTQYF
DNA: TGCAGTGCTAGTAGGCTAGCGGGGGGGGACGACACAGATACGCAGTATTTT
size: NA
D: TRBD2
V: TRBV20-1
J: TRBJ2-3

CDR3: CASSGGPGEEKLFF
DNA: TGCGCCAGCAGCGGGGGGCCCGGTGAGGAAAAACTGTTTTTT
size: many
D: NA
V: TRBV4-1
J: TRBJ1-4

CDR3: CASSLLTGGNEQFF
DNA: TGTGCCAGCAGCTTGTTGACAGGGGGGAATGAGCAGTTCTTC
size: NA
D: TRBD1
V: TRBV5-6
J: TRBJ2-1

CDR3: CASSPYEQYF
DNA: TGTGCCAGCAGTCCTTACGAGCAGTACTTC
size: many
D: NA
V: TRBV25-1
J: TRBJ2-7

CDR3: CASTTFSTSGPSYEQYF
DNA: TGTGCCAGCACCACCTTCTCTACTAGCGGTCCCTCCTACGAGCAGTACTTC
size: few
D: TRBD2
V: TRBV12-3/TRBV12-4
J: TRBJ2-7

CDR3: CASRVFRGLGTEAFF
DNA: TGTGCCAGCAGGGTCTTTCGGGGGCTGGGGACTGAAGCTTTCTTT
size: NA
D: NA
V: TRBV6-1
J: TRBJ1-1

CDR3: CASSPAVRPYEQYF
DNA: TGTGCCAGCTCACCGGCGGTCCGACCCTACGAGCAGTACTTC
size: NA
D: NA
V: TRBV18
J: TRBJ2-7

CDR3: CASSLRTGGNMDNSPLHF
DNA: TGCGCCAGCAGCCTCCGGACAGGGGGGAATATGGATAATTCACCCCTCCACTTT
size: NA
D: TRBD1
V: TRBV4-1
J: TRBJ1-6

CDR3: CASSYSLGSQETQYF
DNA: TGTGCCAGCAGTTACTCGCTCGGCAGTCAAGAGACCCAGTACTTC
size: many
D: NA
V: TRBV6-5
J: TRBJ2-5

CDR3: CASSFPDRGQNEQYF
DNA: TGTGCCAGCAGCTTCCCGGACAGGGGGCAAAACGAGCAGTACTTC
size: NA
D: TRBD1
V: TRBV7-9
J: TRBJ2-7

CDR3: CATSRVARTGVTEAFF
DNA: TGTGCCACCAGCAGAGTTGCGCGTACAGGGGTCACTGAAGCTTTCTTT
size: few
D: TRBD1
V: TRBV15
J: TRBJ1-1

CDR3: CASSESGLVNNEQFF
DNA: TGTGCCAGCAGCGAGAGCGGACTAGTCAACAATGAGCAGTTCTTC
size: NA
D: TRBD2
V: TRBV9
J: TRBJ2-1

CDR3: CASSLANSGARGYTF
DNA: TGTGCCAGCAGTTTAGCAAATTCGGGAGCCCGCGGCTACACCTTC
size: many
D: NA
V: TRBV12-3/TRBV12-4
J: TRBJ1-2

CDR3: CSARDLRAGEQYF
DNA: TGCAGTGCTAGAGATTTACGGGCAGGGGAGCAGTACTTC
size: few
D: NA
V: TRBV20-1
J: TRBJ2-7

CDR3: CASSGGGPHYEQYF
DNA: TGTGCCAGCAGTGGAGGAGGGCCCCACTACGAGCAGTACTTC
size: many
D: NA
V: TRBV12-3/TRBV12-4
J: TRBJ2-7

CDR3: CASSLELAGRLSYNEQFF
DNA: TGTGCCAGCAGCTTGGAACTAGCGGGCCGACTTTCCTACAATGAGCAGTTCTTC
size: NA
D: TRBD2
V: TRBV5-4
J: TRBJ2-1

CDR3: CASSLKDWRYNEQFF
DNA: TGTGCCAGCAGCTTAAAGGACTGGCGATACAATGAGCAGTTCTTC
size: NA
D: NA
V: TRBV7-9
J: TRBJ2-1

CDR3: CASSLLGDRSTDTQYF
DNA: TGTGCCAGCAGCTTATTAGGGGACAGGTCTACAGATACGCAGTATTTT
size: NA
D: TRBD1
V: TRBV7-9
J: TRBJ2-3